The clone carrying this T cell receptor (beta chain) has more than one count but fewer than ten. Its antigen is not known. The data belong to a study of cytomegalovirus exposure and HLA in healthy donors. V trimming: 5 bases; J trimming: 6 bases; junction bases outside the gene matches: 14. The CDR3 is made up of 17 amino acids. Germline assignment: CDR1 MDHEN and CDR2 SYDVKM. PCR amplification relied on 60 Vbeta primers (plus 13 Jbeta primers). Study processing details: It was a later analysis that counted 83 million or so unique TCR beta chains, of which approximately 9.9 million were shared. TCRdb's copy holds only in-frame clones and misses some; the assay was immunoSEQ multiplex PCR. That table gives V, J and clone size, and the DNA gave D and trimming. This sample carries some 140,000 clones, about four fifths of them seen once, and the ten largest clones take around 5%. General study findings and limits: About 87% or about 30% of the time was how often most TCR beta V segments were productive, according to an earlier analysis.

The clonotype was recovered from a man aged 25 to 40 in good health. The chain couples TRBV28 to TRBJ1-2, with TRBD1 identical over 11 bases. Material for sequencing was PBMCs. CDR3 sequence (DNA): TGTGCCAGCAGTAAAGAGGTTGGGACAGGGGGGCGGGATGGCTACACCTTC. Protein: CASSKEVGTGGRDGYTF.